This entry describes one T cell receptor (beta chain). This sample was taken from a study of cytomegalovirus exposure and HLA in healthy donors. The CDR3 totals 14 residues. Germline CDR1 and CDR2: SGHTA and FQGNSA. V was trimmed by 5 bases and J by 4 bases, leaving 12 bases between them. Each donor was healthy, and each was a bone marrow donor. It was with 60 Vbeta and 13 Jbeta primers that the PCR ran. Using immunoSEQ multiplex PCR, the repertoire was profiled, and TCRdb retains in-frame clones only, with some absent. This table has under 200,000 clones, about 80% appearing once. Source material: PBMCs. The origin of this receptor is a woman in her thirties or forties in good health and CMV-seronegative. The chain is built from TRBV7-2 and TRBJ1-5, with TRBD1 as a possible D gene (6 bases). This chain's CDR3 is CASSEGQGNQPQHF. CDR3 sequence (DNA): TGTGCCAGCAGCGAGGGGCAGGGGAATCAGCCCCAGCATTTT.